This entry lists 18 T cell receptor beta chains sequenced from one sample in a study of T-cell reconstitution after alpha-beta-depleted transplantation in children. As it was prepared, the TCRbeta library received unique molecular identifiers. TCRdb itself ran the PCR reads through MiXCR, one entry per CDR3 protein. The top ten clones hold 14% of a sample with approximately 520,000 distinct CDR3 sequences, about 10% of them seen once. Sequencing used PBMCs, mostly from graft donor cells, obtained 180 days after TCRalphabeta/CD19-depleted stem cell transplant. These receptors all come from a female patient between 2 and 10 years old who had a stem cell transplant for aplastic anemia, so the T cells may come from the graft donor.

The chain employs TRBV28 and TRBJ1-3; 7 bases match TRBD1. With V trimmed by 2 bases and J by 2 bases, 6 bases remained unmatched. Germline assignment: CDR1 MDHEN and CDR2 SYDVKM. The CDR3 has 16 amino acids. CDR3 DNA: TGTGCCAGCAGTTTAAGACAGGGAATGGCTGGAAACACCATATATTTT. Amino acid sequence: CASSLRQGMAGNTIYF.

This clonotype has a handful of counts. V gene TRBV4-1 combines with J gene TRBJ2-7; 7 positions match TRBD1. The V gene's germline CDR1 is MGHRA and CDR2 YSYEKL. The V gene end was trimmed by 1 base and the J gene end by 4 bases; junction bases not matched to a gene: 10. The CDR3 contains 16 residues. The CDR3 here is CASSQAIRDSAYEQYV. CDR3 DNA sequence: TGCGCCAGCAGCCAAGCAATCCGGGACAGCGCTTACGAGCAGTACGTC.

This clonotype has ten or more counts. The chain has TRBV28 and TRBJ2-7; no reliable D call. The CDR3 has 12 residues. Germline-derived CDR1 and CDR2 are MDHEN and SYDVKM. The V and J ends lost 2 bases and 6 bases respectively, with 8 bases between them. CDR3 amino acids: CASSLGSSEQYF. CDR3 in DNA: TGTGCCAGCAGTTTAGGGTCTTCCGAGCAGTACTTC.

This clonotype was counted only a few times. The junction departs from the called germline gene at one end, perhaps through a read error. The chain recombines TRBV7-2 with TRBJ2-1; maybe TRBD2 (5 bases). The CDR3 is 14 amino acids. Germline V lookup: CDR1 SGHTA, CDR2 FQGNSA. CDR3 sequence (DNA): TGTGCCAGCAGCCCGCGGGTGGCCTACAGTGAGCAGTTCTTC. Translated, it gives CASSPRVAYSEQFF.

This clonotype was counted many times. V usage is TRBV12-3 or TRBV12-4 and J usage is TRBJ1-5, with unresolved D. The CDR3 length is 13 residues. Between the trimmed V and J ends, which lost 2 bases and 3 bases, there was a span of 5 bases. CDR3 nucleotide sequence: TGTGCCAGCAGTTTATCCATCAATCAGCCCCAGCATTTT. Amino acid sequence: CASSLSINQPQHF.

The rearrangement links TRBV24-1 to TRBJ2-5; 8 bases agree with TRBD2. In germline, CDR1 is KGHDR, CDR2 SFDVKD. V lost 3 bases to trimming and J lost 7 bases; unmatched junction nucleotides: 12. The CDR3 has 16 residues. Written as DNA, the CDR3 is TGTGCCACCAGTGATACCAATGGACTAGCACCCGCGACCCAGTACTTC. This codes for CATSDTNGLAPATQYF.

This clonotype was seen more than once but under ten times. This sequence joins TRBV12-3 or TRBV12-4 and TRBJ1-5, with D possibly TRBD1 on 5 matching bases. There are 16 residues in the CDR3. Deletions cut 2 bases from V and 4 bases from J, with 15 bases between. In DNA form, the CDR3 reads TGTGCCAGCAGTTTAAGGATGTTGGGGGGGAATCAGCCCCAGCATTTT. Its protein is CASSLRMLGGNQPQHF.

This clonotype showed up just a few times. Here the CDR3 DNA reads TGTGCCAGCAGCTTGACCAGGCATGAGGCAAATGAGCAGTTCTTC. It specifies CASSLTRHEANEQFF. The J gene is TRBJ2-1, the V gene TRBV5-6; D unclear. This CDR3 spans 15 amino acids. Trimming cost V 1 base and J 7 bases, with 15 bases left between them. Germline CDR1 is SGHDT and CDR2 is YYEEEE.

This clonotype has at least ten counts. The chain joins TRBV24-1 to TRBJ2-1, with 7 bases that match TRBD1. The V and J ends lost 4 bases and 8 bases, in that order; junction bases with no gene match: 4. Germline V gene data show CDR1 as KGHDR and CDR2 as SFDVKD. The CDR3 totals 13 residues. The CDR3 DNA reads as TGTGCCACCAGTGAACCGACAGGGTATGAGCAGTTCTTC. It encodes CATSEPTGYEQFF.

The gene calls are TRBV28 and TRBJ2-5, with 12 bases lining up with TRBD1. V shed 2 bases, J shed 5 bases, and the junction held 6 bases outside the gene matches. Germline V CDR1 and CDR2: MDHEN, SYDVKM. CDR3 length: 16 residues. The CDR3 DNA is TGTGCCAGCAGTTTAGAGGGACAGGGGGCCAGGGAGACCCAGTACTTC. Translating it yields CASSLEGQGARETQYF.

The rearrangement joins TRBV11-2 to TRBJ2-3, with 10 positions matching TRBD2. Trimming removed 1 base from V and 3 bases from J; junction bases left unmatched: 10. The germline CDR1 and CDR2 sequences are SGHAT and FQNNGV. This CDR3 spans 18 amino acids. The CDR3 DNA reads as TGTGCCAGCAGCTTAGTTCCTAGCGGGAGTGGGATGACAGATACGCAGTATTTT. The encoded protein is CASSLVPSGSGMTDTQYF.

The chain joins TRBV10-1 to TRBJ1-2; D uncertain. This CDR3 has 14 residues. Between the trimmed V and J ends, which lost 0 bases and 1 base, there was a span of 6 bases. Germline CDR1 and CDR2: WNHNN and SYGVQD (reference sequence). The CDR3: CASSESGVNYGYTF. CDR3 in DNA: TGCGCCAGCAGTGAGTCCGGAGTTAACTATGGCTACACCTTC.

This clonotype was seen a few times. J is TRBJ2-5 and V is TRBV2, with TRBD1 matching over 9 bases. Germline V gene data show CDR1 as SNHLY and CDR2 as FYNNEI. Unmatched junction bases numbered 13, after V lost 5 bases and J lost 3 bases. The CDR3 runs to 17 residues. The CDR3 sequence: CASSLQGAFPAEETQYF. For the CDR3, the DNA is TGTGCCAGCAGTCTACAGGGGGCTTTCCCTGCTGAAGAGACCCAGTACTTC.

This clonotype showed up just a few times. V is TRBV7-3 and J is TRBJ1-6; weak D call: TRBD1 (5 bases). The length of the CDR3 is 14 residues. Trimming stripped 4 bases from V and 7 bases from J, with 11 bases between. The germline gives CDR1 SGHTA, CDR2 FQGTGA. CDR3 in amino acids: CASSSGLQNSPLHF. DNA for the CDR3: TGTGCCAGCAGCTCGGGACTCCAGAATTCACCCCTCCACTTT.

This clonotype was seen only a few times. The rearrangement uses TRBV5-1 and TRBJ2-7, with D unresolved. Germline lookup yields CDR1 SGHRS and CDR2 YFSETQ. The CDR3 loop spans 16 amino acids. Trimming pared 0 bases from V and 0 bases from J, leaving 13 bases between. This CDR3 reads CASSLAGRISSYEQYF. CDR3 bases: TGCGCCAGCAGCTTGGCCGGCAGGATTAGCTCCTACGAGCAGTACTTC.

This clonotype appeared a few times. The chain uses TRBV28 and TRBJ2-1; 7 nucleotides match TRBD1. After removal of 3 bases from V and 13 bases from J, the junction contained 15 bases not matched to a gene. CDR1 is MDHEN, CDR2 SYDVKM, per germline. The CDR3 spans 15 residues. The CDR3 DNA follows: TGTGCCAGCAGTTTTCCCCGACAGGGAGTTAGGGCACAGTTCTTC. Translated, it gives CASSFPRQGVRAQFF.

The gene calls are TRBV29-1 and TRBJ1-5, with TRBD1 matching 9 bases. The CDR3 extends over 12 amino acids. Germline loops: CDR1 SQVTM, CDR2 ANQGSEA. V shed 4 bases, J shed 5 bases, and the junction held 0 bases outside the gene matches. The CDR3 reads CSVGQGDQPQHF. Written as DNA, the CDR3 is TGCAGCGTTGGACAGGGGGATCAGCCCCAGCATTTT. The whole variable domain, remainder taken from reference TRBV29-1 and TRBJ1-5, is SAVISQKPSRDICQRGTSLTIQCQVDSQVTMMFWYRQQPGQSLTLIATANQGSEATYESGFVIDKFPISRPNLTFSTLTVSNMSPEDSSIYLCSVGQGDQPQHFGDGTRLSIL.

J is TRBJ1-4 and V is TRBV5-5; tentative D call: TRBD1 (5 bases). V lost 7 bases, J lost 8 bases, and 15 bases lay in between. The length of the CDR3 is 13 residues. From germline, CDR1 is SGHKS and CDR2 YYEKEE (reference sequence). CDR3 nucleotides: TGTGCCAGCCGACTAGGGGTACGAGAAAAACTGTTTTTT. The encoded protein is CASRLGVREKLFF.